Described below is a single T cell receptor beta chain sequence and its context. Its target is unknown. Only in-frame clones appear in the TCRdb table, and some are missing; sequencing was by immunoSEQ multiplex PCR. The table lists approximately 3,600 clones, 55% to 70% of them singletons, with more than 15% in the top ten. The data are from a study of early stage breast cancer tumors. Study results and limitations: Blood repertoires resembled normal breast more than tumor.

V was trimmed by 3 bases and J by 1 base, leaving 10 bases between them. The CDR3 spans 15 residues. In germline, CDR1 is MGHRA, CDR2 YSYEKL. The chain recombines TRBV4-1 with TRBJ1-5, with D possibly being TRBD1 (5 bases). Sequenced: breast tumor tissue. The sequence was collected from a person between 35 and 49 years old with breast cancer. In DNA form, the CDR3 reads TGCGCCAGCAGCCAGGAGGGGCAGAGCAATCAGCCCCAGCATTTT. Translated, it gives CASSQEGQSNQPQHF.